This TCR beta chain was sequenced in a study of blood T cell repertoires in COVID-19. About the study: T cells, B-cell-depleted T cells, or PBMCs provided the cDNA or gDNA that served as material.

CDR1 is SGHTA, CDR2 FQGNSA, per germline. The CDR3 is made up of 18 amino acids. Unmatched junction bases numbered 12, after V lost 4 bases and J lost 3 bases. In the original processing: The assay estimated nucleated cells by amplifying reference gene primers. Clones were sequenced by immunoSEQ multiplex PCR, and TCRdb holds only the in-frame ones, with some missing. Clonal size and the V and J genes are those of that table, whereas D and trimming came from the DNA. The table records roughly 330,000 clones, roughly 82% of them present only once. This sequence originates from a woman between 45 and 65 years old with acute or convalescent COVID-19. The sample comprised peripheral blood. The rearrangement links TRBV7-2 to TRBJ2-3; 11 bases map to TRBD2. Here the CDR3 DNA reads TGTGCCAGCAGCTCCCAAACCCCGACTAGCGGGATTACAGATACGCAGTATTTT. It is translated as CASSSQTPTSGITDTQYF. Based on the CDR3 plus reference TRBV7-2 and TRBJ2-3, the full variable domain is GAGVSQSPSNKVTEKGKDVELRCDPISGHTALYWYRQSLGQGLEFLIYFQGNSAPDKSGLPSDRFSAERTGGSVSTLTIQRTQQEDSAVYLCASSSQTPTSGITDTQYFGPGTRLTVL.